This T cell receptor (beta chain) emerged from a study of T cells after yellow fever vaccination. Overall study findings and caveats: At under 98% for CD4 and approximately 89% for CD8, most primary-vaccination clones showed up again after the booster.

MiXCR, run by TCRdb on the 5' RACE reads, gives a single entry per CDR3 protein. Of just under 600,000 distinct CDR3 sequences listed, about 13% were seen once; the top ten hold more than 12%. This clonotype was counted between two and nine times. Its antigen is not known. This CDR3 comprises 17 residues. V lost 4 bases and J lost 5; bases outside the gene matches: 11. The germline CDR1 and CDR2 sequences are SGHKS and YYEKEE (reference sequence). The sample was PBMCs, taken on the day of the yellow fever booster vaccination. This chain links TRBV5-5 with TRBJ2-2; 10 nucleotides line up with TRBD1. The receptor comes from a man aged 30-40 years who received the YFV17D yellow fever vaccine. The CDR3 sequence: CASSPTSRTGGTGELFF. The CDR3 DNA sequence: TGTGCCAGCAGCCCAACATCGCGGACAGGGGGGACCGGGGAGCTGTTTTTT. The entire variable domain, with the rest obtained from reference TRBV5-5 and TRBJ2-2, is as follows: DAGVTQSPTHLIKTRGQQVTLRCSPISGHKSVSWYQQVLGQGPQFIFQYYEKEERGRGNFPDRFSARQFPNYSSELNVNALLLGDSALYLCASSPTSRTGGTGELFFGEGSRLTVL.